This is a list of T cell receptor beta chains from one sample in a study of CD8 T cells in ankylosing spondylitis. TCRdb re-called the 5' RACE reads through MiXCR, storing one row per CDR3 protein. In the table there are around 88,000 distinct CDR3 sequences, about 8.1% of which are singletons. The sequencing input was blood, either unsorted or a sorted T cell fraction (not recorded which). These receptor sequences come from a male donor with ankylosing spondylitis or in good health (not recorded which). Each CDR3 is given with its conserved first and last residue. D genes are given only for firm matches. Clone size appears in some rows only: once, few, many, or a class for an expanded clone.

d_call clone_size j_call v_call cdr3_aa cdr3_nt
. once TRBJ1-6 TRBV4-1 CASSQTNSPLHF TGCGCCAGCAGCCAGACAAATTCACCCCTCCACTTT
TRBD1 . TRBJ2-1 TRBV9 CASSAELNRGYDNEQFF TGTGCCAGCAGCGCCGAACTAAACAGGGGCTACGACAATGAGCAGTTCTTC
TRBD1 many TRBJ2-3 TRBV12-3/TRBV12-4 CASSPDLDRDTDTQYF TGTGCCAGCAGCCCGGACCTGGACAGGGACACAGATACGCAGTATTTT
. many TRBJ1-1 TRBV18 CASSRGPNTEAFF TGTGCCAGCTCACGGGGGCCGAACACTGAAGCTTTCTTT
. . TRBJ2-1 TRBV7-9 CASSFTGYNEQFF TGTGCCAGCAGCTTTACGGGCTACAATGAGCAGTTCTTC
. many TRBJ2-1 TRBV7-9 CASSLGVSSYNEQFF TGTGCCAGCAGCTTAGGGGTAAGCTCCTACAATGAGCAGTTCTTC
TRBD2 many TRBJ2-1 TRBV5-1 CASSLGVAGGFRSYNEQFF TGCGCCAGCAGCTTGGGTGTAGCGGGGGGCTTTCGCTCCTACAATGAGCAGTTCTTC
. many TRBJ2-1 TRBV9 CASSVGSQGDEQFF TGTGCCAGCAGCGTAGGATCACAAGGGGATGAGCAGTTCTTC
. many TRBJ1-1 TRBV20-1 CSAREKTRDTEAFF TGCAGTGCTAGAGAGAAAACCCGGGACACTGAAGCTTTCTTT
. few TRBJ2-7 TRBV28 CASITAGVGGEQYF TGTGCCAGCATCACAGCAGGAGTTGGTGGGGAGCAGTACTTC
. many TRBJ1-2 TRBV20-1 CSARETTGDGYTF TGCAGTGCTAGAGAGACTACCGGCGATGGCTACACCTTC
. many TRBJ1-5 TRBV4-2 CASSQDSGPATSQRFLGNQPQHF TGTGCCAGCAGCCAAGATTCCGGTCCAGCAACCTCCCAGAGATTCCTTGGCAATCAGCCCCAGCATTTT
. many TRBJ2-3 TRBV2 CASSPQSVSADTQYF TGTGCCAGCAGTCCCCAATCGGTTAGCGCAGATACGCAGTATTTT
TRBD1 many TRBJ1-1 TRBV4-1 CASSQGKLRDRTFGTEAFF TGCGCCAGCAGCCAGGGCAAACTCCGGGACAGGACCTTCGGGACTGAAGCTTTCTTT
. . TRBJ1-5 TRBV7-2 CASSSLGVGNQPQHF TGTGCCAGCAGCTCCCTCGGGGTCGGCAATCAGCCCCAGCATTTT
. many TRBJ1-1 TRBV20-1 CSAAGKMNTEAFF TGCAGTGCTGCAGGGAAAATGAACACTGAAGCTTTCTTT
TRBD2 many TRBJ2-1 TRBV10-3 CAISTLAGVNNEQFF TGTGCCATCAGTACCCTAGCGGGCGTCAATAATGAGCAGTTCTTC
. . TRBJ2-6 TRBV7-9 CASSNVGSGANVLTF TGTGCCAGCAGCAATGTCGGGTCTGGGGCCAACGTCCTGACTTTC
TRBD2 many TRBJ2-3 TRBV2 CASRPGTSGGSVTQYF TGTGCCAGCAGGCCGGGGACTAGCGGGGGAAGTGTTACGCAGTATTTT
TRBD2 many TRBJ2-1 TRBV20-1 CSAPGLAGALGDEQFF TGCAGTGCCCCGGGACTAGCGGGCGCCCTAGGGGATGAGCAGTTCTTC
TRBD1 many TRBJ1-5 TRBV20-1 CSARDPGDRGTQPQHF TGCAGTGCTAGAGATCCTGGAGACAGGGGGACTCAGCCCCAGCATTTT
. many TRBJ2-1 TRBV28 CASSSSSGHYNEQFF TGTGCCAGCAGTTCCTCGTCGGGACATTACAATGAGCAGTTCTTC
. many TRBJ1-4 TRBV30 CAWSPMGQGREKLFF TGTGCCTGGAGTCCAATGGGTCAAGGGCGTGAAAAACTGTTTTTT
. many TRBJ2-3 TRBV11-3 CASSSITDTQYF TGTGCCAGCAGCTCCATCACAGATACGCAGTATTTT